This T cell receptor beta chain was sequenced for a study of T cell repertoires in cytomegalovirus infection. As for the study in general: Carrying CMV and the relevant HLA type showed in public TCR beta signatures.

V lost 5 bases to trimming and J lost 5 bases; unmatched junction nucleotides: 14. CDR1 is LGHDT and CDR2 is YNNKEL in the germline V gene (reference sequence). The CDR3 is 16 amino acids. This clonotype was seen only once. As yet, its antigen is unknown. MiXCR, applied by TCRdb to the reads, yields one record per CDR3 protein. This table has roughly 860,000 distinct CDR3 sequences, 32% appearing once. The chain uses TRBV3-1 and TRBJ2-7; 8 bases align to TRBD2. This specimen consisted of cultured CD8+ T cells from PBMCs, obtained from culture after CMV antigen stimulation. The clonotype was recovered from a human donor in good health (CMV status not recorded). Some clones in this sample may be carry-over from other donors' samples. CDR3 sequence (DNA): TGTGCCAGCAGCTCGGGGTTAAGCGGGGGCATGAACGAGCAGTACTTC. Translation gives CASSSGLSGGMNEQYF.